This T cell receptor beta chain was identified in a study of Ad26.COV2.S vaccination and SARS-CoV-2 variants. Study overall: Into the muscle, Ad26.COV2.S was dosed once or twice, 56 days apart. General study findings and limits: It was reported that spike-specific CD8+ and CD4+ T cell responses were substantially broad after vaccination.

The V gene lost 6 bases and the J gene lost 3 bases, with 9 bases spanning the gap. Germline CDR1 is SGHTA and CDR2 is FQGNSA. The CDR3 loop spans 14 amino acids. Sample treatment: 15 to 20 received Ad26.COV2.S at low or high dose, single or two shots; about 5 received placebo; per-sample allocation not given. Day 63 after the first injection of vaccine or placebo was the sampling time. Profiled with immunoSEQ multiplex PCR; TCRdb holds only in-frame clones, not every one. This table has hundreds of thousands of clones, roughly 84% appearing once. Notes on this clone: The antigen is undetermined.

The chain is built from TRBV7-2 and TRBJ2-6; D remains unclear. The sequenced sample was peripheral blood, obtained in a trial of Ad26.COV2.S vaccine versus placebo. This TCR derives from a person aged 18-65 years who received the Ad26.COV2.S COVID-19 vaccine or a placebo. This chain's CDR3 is CASSYTGGANVLTF. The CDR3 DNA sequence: TGTGCCAGCAGTTATACTGGTGGGGCCAACGTCCTGACTTTC.